The clone carrying this T cell receptor (beta chain) was detected a few times. Amplified TCR beta CDR3 regions derived from RNA transcripts. In the first-round RT-PCR of the TCR CDR3, the HTBI primer set was used. TCRdb ran MiXCR on the multiplex PCR reads and lists one entry per CDR3 protein. The sample lists over 700,000 distinct CDR3 sequences; around 20% were seen once. This CDR3 region has 14 residues. V dropped 6 bases and J dropped 0 bases, with 14 bases sitting between them. Germline V CDR1 and CDR2: DFQATT, SNEGSKA (reference sequence). This specimen belongs to a study of T cells in Graves' hyperthyroidism and ophthalmopathy. Study context: Initial diagnosis, before any treatment, was when peripheral blood was collected.

The gene calls are TRBV20-1 and TRBJ1-2; D uncertain. The sequenced material came from blood. This clonotype was obtained from a woman between 50 and 59 years old with Graves' hyperthyroidism that later progressed to Graves' ophthalmopathy. CDR3: CSASRQHTNYGYTF. CDR3 coding DNA: TGCAGTGCCAGCAGGCAGCATACTAACTATGGCTACACCTTC.